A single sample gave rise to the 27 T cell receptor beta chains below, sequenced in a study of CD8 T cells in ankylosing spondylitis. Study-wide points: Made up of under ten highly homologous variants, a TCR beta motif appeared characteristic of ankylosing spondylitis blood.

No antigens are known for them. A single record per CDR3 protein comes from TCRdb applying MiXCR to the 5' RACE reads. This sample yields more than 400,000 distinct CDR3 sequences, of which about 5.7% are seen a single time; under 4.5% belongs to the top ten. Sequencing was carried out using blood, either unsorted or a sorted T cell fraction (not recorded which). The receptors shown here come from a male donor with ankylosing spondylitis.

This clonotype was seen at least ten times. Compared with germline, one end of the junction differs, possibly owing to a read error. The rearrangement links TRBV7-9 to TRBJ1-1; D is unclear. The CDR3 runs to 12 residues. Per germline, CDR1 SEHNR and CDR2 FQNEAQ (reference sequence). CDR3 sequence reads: CASTLGGDEAFF. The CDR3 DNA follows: TGTGCCAGCACCTTAGGCGGAGATGAAGCTTTCTTT. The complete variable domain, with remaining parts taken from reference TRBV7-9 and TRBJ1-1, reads DTGVSQNPRHKITKRGQNVTFRCDPISEHNRLYWYRQTLGQGPEFLTYFQNEAQLEKSRLLSDRFSAERPKGSFSTLEIQRTEQGDSAMYLCASTLGGDEAFFGQGTRLTVV.

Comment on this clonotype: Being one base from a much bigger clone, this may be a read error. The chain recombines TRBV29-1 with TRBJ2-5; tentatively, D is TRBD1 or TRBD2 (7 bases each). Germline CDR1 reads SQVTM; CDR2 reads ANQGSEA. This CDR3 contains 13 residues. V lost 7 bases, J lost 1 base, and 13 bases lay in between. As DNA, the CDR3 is TGCAGCGGGGGGGGACAGCTCCAAGAGACCCAGTACTTC. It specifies CSGGGQLQETQYF.

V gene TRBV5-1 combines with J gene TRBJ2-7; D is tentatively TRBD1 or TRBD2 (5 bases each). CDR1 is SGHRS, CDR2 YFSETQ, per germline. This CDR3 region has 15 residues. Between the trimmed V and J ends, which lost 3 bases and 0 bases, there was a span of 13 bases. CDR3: CASSSTGLGSYEQYF. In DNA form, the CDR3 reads TGCGCCAGCAGCTCTACAGGACTTGGCTCCTACGAGCAGTACTTC.

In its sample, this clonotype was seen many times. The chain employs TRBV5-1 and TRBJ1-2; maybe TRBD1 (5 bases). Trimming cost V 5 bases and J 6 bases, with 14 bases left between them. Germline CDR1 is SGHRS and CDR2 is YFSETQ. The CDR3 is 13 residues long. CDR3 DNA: TGCGCCAGCAGTTATGTAAGGGGCGATGGCTACACCTTC. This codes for CASSYVRGDGYTF.

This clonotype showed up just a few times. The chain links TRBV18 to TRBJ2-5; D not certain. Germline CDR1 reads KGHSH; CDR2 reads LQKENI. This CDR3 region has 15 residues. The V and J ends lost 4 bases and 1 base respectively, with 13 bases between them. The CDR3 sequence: CASSHPTYSQETQYF. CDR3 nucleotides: TGTGCCAGCTCACACCCGACCTACTCCCAAGAGACCCAGTACTTC.

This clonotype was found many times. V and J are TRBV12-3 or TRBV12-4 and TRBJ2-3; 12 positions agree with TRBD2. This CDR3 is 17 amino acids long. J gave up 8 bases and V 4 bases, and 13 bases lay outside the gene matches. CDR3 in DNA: TGTGCCAGCAGTTATCCGACTAGCGGGAGTTCTATGATTACGCAGTATTTT. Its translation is CASSYPTSGSSMITQYF.

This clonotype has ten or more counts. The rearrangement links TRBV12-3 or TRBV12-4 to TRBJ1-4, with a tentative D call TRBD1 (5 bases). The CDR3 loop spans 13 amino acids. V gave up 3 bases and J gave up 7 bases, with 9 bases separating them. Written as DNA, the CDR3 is TGTGCCAGCAGTTTTTTCGGGGGTGAAAAACTGTTTTTT. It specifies CASSFFGGEKLFF.

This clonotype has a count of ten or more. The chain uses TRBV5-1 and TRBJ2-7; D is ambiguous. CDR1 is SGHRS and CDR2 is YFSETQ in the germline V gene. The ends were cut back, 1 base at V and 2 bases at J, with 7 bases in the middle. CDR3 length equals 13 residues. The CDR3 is CASSLTDPYEQYF. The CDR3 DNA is TGCGCCAGCAGCTTGACAGACCCCTACGAGCAGTACTTC.

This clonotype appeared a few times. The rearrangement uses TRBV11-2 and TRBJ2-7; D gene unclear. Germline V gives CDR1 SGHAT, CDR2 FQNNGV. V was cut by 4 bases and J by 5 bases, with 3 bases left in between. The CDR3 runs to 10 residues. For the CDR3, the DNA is TGTGCCAGCAGCTCGGACGAGCAGTACTTC. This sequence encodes CASSSDEQYF.

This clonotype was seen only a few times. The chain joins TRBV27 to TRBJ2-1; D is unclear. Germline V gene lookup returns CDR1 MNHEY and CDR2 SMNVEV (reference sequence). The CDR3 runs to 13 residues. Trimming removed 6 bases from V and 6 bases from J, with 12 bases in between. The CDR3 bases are TGTGCCAGCAGCCCTGGGCTGGGCAATGAGCAGTTCTTC. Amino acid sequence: CASSPGLGNEQFF.

CDR3 in amino acids: CAGQGSLDYEQYF. The DNA of the CDR3 is TGTGCCGGCCAGGGTTCCCTTGACTACGAGCAGTACTTC. The chain employs TRBV9 and TRBJ2-7, with TRBD1 as a possible D gene (5 bases). This CDR3 is built from 13 residues. With 10 bases removed from V and 3 bases from J, the gap between germline ends came to 17 bases. Germline V lookup: CDR1 SGDLS, CDR2 YYNGEE.

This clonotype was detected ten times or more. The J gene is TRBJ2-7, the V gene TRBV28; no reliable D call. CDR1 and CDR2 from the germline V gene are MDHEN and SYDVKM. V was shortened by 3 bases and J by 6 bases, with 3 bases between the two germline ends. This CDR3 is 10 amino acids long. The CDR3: CASSLTEQYF. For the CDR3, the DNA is TGTGCCAGCAGTTTGACCGAGCAGTACTTC.

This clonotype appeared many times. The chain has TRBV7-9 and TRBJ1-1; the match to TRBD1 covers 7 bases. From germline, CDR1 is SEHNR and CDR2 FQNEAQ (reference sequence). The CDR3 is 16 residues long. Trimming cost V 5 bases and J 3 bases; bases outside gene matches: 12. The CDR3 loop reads CASSLGTANPHTEAFF. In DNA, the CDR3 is TGTGCCAGCAGCCTCGGGACAGCAAACCCCCACACTGAAGCTTTCTTT.

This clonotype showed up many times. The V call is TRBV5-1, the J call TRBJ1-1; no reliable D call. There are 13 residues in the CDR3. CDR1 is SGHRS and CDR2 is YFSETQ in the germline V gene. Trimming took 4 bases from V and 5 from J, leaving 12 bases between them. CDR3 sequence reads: CASSTRRGTEAFF. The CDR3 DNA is TGCGCCAGCAGCACCCGAAGAGGAACTGAAGCTTTCTTT.

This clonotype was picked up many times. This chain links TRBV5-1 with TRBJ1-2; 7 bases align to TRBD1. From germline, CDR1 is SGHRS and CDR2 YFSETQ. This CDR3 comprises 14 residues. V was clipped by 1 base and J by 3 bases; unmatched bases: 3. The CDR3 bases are TGCGCCAGCAGCTTGAGGGACAGAGACTATGGCTACACCTTC. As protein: CASSLRDRDYGYTF.

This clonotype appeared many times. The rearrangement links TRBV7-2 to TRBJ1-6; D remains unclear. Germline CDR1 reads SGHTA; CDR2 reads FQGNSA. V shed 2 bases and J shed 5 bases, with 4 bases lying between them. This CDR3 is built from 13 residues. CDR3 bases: TGTGCCAGCAGCTTAACCAATAATTCACCCCTCCACTTT. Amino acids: CASSLTNNSPLHF. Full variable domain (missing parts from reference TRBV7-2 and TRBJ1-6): GAGVSQSPSNKVTEKGKDVELRCDPISGHTALYWYRQSLGQGLEFLIYFQGNSAPDKSGLPSDRFSAERTGGSVSTLTIQRTQQEDSAVYLCASSLTNNSPLHFGNGTRLTVT.

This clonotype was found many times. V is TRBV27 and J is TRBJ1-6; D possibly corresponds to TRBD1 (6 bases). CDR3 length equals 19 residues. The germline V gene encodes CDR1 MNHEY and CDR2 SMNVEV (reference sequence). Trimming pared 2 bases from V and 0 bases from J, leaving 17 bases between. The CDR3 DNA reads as TGTGCCAGCAGTTTAGAGTGGGGGACACTGAGCTCCTATAATTCACCCCTCCACTTT. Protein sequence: CASSLEWGTLSSYNSPLHF.

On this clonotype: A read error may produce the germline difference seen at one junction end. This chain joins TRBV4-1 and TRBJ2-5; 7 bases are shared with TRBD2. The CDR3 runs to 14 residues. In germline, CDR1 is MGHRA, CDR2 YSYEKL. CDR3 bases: TGCGCCAGCAGCCAAACGGACGAGGGAGGGCCGGGGCGCTTC. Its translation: CASSQTDEGGPGRF.

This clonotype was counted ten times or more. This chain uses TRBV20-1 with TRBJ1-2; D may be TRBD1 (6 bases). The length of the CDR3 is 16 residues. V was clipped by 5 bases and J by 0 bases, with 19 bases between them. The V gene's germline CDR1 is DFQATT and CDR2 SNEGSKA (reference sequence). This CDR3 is CSAPRGGQGSNYGYTF. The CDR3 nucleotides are TGCAGTGCTCCTCGAGGTGGGCAGGGGTCTAACTATGGCTACACCTTC.

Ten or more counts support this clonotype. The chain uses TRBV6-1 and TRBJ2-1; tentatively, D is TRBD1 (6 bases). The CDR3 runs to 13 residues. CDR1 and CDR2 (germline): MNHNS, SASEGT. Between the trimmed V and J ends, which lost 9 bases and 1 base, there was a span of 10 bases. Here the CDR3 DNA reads TGTGCCAGTCAGGACAGTTCCTACAATGAGCAGTTCTTC. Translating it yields CASQDSSYNEQFF.

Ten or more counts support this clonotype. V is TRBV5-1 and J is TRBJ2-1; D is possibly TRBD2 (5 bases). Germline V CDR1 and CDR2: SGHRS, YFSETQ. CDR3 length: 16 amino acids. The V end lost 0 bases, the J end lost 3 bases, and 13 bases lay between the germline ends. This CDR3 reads CASSLEGGPGYNEQFF. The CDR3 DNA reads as TGCGCCAGCAGCTTGGAAGGCGGGCCTGGCTACAATGAGCAGTTCTTC.

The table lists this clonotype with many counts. The CDR3 region is CSARRLAVNEQFF. The CDR3, as DNA: TGCAGTGCTAGGCGACTAGCGGTCAATGAGCAGTTCTTC. The V and J genes are TRBV20-1 and TRBJ2-1, with 9 bases aligning to TRBD2. The CDR3 consists of 13 residues. Germline CDR1 DFQATT, CDR2 SNEGSKA (reference sequence). The J segment lost 6 bases and the V segment lost 3 bases, leaving 3 bases of the junction unmatched.

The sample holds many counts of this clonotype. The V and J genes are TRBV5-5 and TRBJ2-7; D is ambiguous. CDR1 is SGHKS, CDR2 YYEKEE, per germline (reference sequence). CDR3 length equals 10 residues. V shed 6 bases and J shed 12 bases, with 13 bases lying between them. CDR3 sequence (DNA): TGTGCCAGCAAACTCCCCAGCCGGTACTTC. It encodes CASKLPSRYF.

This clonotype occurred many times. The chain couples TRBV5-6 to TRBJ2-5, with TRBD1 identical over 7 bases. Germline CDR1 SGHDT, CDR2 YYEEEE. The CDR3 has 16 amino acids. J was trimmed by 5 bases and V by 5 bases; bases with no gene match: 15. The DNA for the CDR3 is TGTGCCAGCAGTTTAATGACAGGGAGTCATAGGGAGACCCAGTACTTC. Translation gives CASSLMTGSHRETQYF.

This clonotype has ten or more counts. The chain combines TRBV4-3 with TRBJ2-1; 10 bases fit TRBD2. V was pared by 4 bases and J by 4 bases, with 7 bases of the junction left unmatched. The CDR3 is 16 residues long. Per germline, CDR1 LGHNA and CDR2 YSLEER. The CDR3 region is CASSRITSGTYNEQFF. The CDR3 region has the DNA TGCGCCAGCAGCCGGATTACTAGCGGGACATACAATGAGCAGTTCTTC.

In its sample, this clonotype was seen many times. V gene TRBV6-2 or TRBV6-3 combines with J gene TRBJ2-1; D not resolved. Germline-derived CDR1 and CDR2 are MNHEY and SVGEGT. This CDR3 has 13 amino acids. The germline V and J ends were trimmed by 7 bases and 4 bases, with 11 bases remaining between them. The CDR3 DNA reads TGTGCCAGCACCCAAGACCAATACAATGAGCAGTTCTTC. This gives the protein CASTQDQYNEQFF.

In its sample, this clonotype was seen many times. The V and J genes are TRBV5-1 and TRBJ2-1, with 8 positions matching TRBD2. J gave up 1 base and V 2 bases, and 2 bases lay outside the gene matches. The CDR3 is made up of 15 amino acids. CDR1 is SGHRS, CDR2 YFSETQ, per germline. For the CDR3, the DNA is TGCGCCAGCAGCTTAGTAGCGGGATCCTACAATGAGCAGTTCTTC. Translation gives CASSLVAGSYNEQFF.